This T cell receptor beta chain was captured by sequencing in a study of response to subunit inactivated influenza vaccine. TCRdb re-derived calls from the RT-PCR reads in MiXCR, one entry per CDR3 protein. This sample carries 650,000 to 800,000 distinct CDR3 sequences, about 18% of them seen once, and the ten largest clones take about 11%. CDR3 length equals 15 residues. Germline loops: CDR1 LGHDT, CDR2 YNNKEL (reference sequence). V was cut by 3 bases and J by 0 bases, with 9 bases left in between. This clonotype turned up a few times. What it binds is unknown. Notes on the study in general: Each seasonal flu vaccination may recruit only limited new T cells, authors suggested.

V is TRBV3-1 and J is TRBJ1-5; weak D call: TRBD1 (5 bases). Sample: PBMCs from blood, taken 5 days after vaccination. The TCR comes from a man in his forties or fifties who received an inactivated influenza vaccine. In nucleotides, the CDR3 is TGTGCCAGCAGCCAGAGGGACGGTAGCAATCAGCCCCAGCATTTT. Its translation: CASSQRDGSNQPQHF.